This entry lists 31 T cell receptor beta chains sequenced from one sample in a study of CD8 T cells in ankylosing spondylitis (dated by TCRdb to 2016 to 2017). To prepare the library, 5' RACE was applied. Sequencing took place on an Illumina HiSeq 2500. The raw public reads went through TCRdb reprocessing: fastp at Q25, MiXCR clone calling, in-frame beta chains kept. Each entry is one CDR3 protein sequence, shown with its most common DNA and genes. The sample table shows 250,000 to 300,000 distinct CDR3 sequences, and approximately 20% are seen once. Together, the top ten hold about 8.2% of the sample. Material: blood, either unsorted or a sorted T cell fraction (not recorded which). The origin of the receptors is a male donor with ankylosing spondylitis or in good health (not recorded which).

This clonotype was observed a handful of times. The chain is built from TRBV15 and TRBJ2-3, with D unclear. This CDR3 has 12 amino acids. V was trimmed by 1 base and J by 4 bases, leaving 3 bases between them. Germline assignment: CDR1 LNHNV and CDR2 YYDKDF (reference sequence). The CDR3 is CATSRGADTQYF. DNA for the CDR3: TGTGCCACCAGCAGAGGGGCAGATACGCAGTATTTT. Combining the CDR3 with reference TRBV15 and TRBJ2-3 gives the whole variable domain DAMVIQNPRYQVTQFGKPVTLSCSQTLNHNVMYWYQQKSSQAPKLLFHYYDKDFNNEADTPDNFQSRRPNTSFCFLDIRSPGLGDTAMYLCATSRGADTQYFGPGTRLTVL.

This clonotype was observed a handful of times. This chain uses TRBV3-1 with TRBJ2-5, with a tentative D call TRBD1 (6 bases). This CDR3 is built from 15 residues. Germline loops: CDR1 LGHDT, CDR2 YNNKEL (reference sequence). V lost 3 bases and J 2 bases, leaving 13 bases between the germline ends. DNA for the CDR3: TGTGCCAGCAGCCACTCCGGGACACGACAAGAGACCCAGTACTTC. Protein sequence: CASSHSGTRQETQYF.

In DNA form, the CDR3 reads TGTGCCAGCAGCCAAGCGATGGTAGATTCACCCCTCCACTTT. Encoded protein: CASSQAMVDSPLHF. The V call is TRBV3-1, the J call TRBJ1-6; D is uncertain. Trimming pared 1 base from V and 8 bases from J, leaving 9 bases between. The germline gives CDR1 LGHDT, CDR2 YNNKEL (reference sequence). The CDR3 is 14 amino acids.

This chain uses TRBV20-1 with TRBJ2-3, with 11 bases lining up with TRBD2. This CDR3 is 16 amino acids long. CDR1 DFQATT and CDR2 SNEGSKA come from the germline V gene (reference sequence). The junction had 6 bases not matched to a gene; V was cut back by 0 bases and J by 4 bases. The CDR3 region has the DNA TGCAGTGCTAGAGAGCTAGCGGGAGGAAGAGCAGATACGCAGTATTTT. This codes for CSARELAGGRADTQYF.

The rearrangement joins TRBV5-1 to TRBJ1-1, with D unclear. The germline CDR1 and CDR2 sequences are SGHRS and YFSETQ. The CDR3 covers 15 residues. With 0 bases removed from V and 0 bases from J, the gap between germline ends came to 9 bases. CDR3 DNA: TGCGCCAGCAGCTTGGTCCGGGGTCTGAACACTGAAGCTTTCTTT. Its protein is CASSLVRGLNTEAFF.

V is TRBV20-1 and J is TRBJ1-1; 8 nucleotides agree with TRBD1. The CDR3 runs 12 residues. Germline-derived CDR1 and CDR2 are DFQATT and SNEGSKA (reference sequence). The junction had 6 bases not matched to a gene; V was cut back by 8 bases and J by 4 bases. CDR3 loop: CSFDRGGTEAFF. The CDR3 DNA sequence: TGCAGTTTCGACAGGGGCGGCACTGAAGCTTTCTTT.

This clonotype showed up many times. The chain combines TRBV5-1 with TRBJ2-7; D is ambiguous. V shed 0 bases and J shed 2 bases, with 12 bases lying between them. The CDR3 sequence is 15 residues long. Germline loops: CDR1 SGHRS, CDR2 YFSETQ. CDR3 bases: TGCGCCAGCAGCTTGGGGACGCCAGGAACCTACGAGCAGTACGTC. Its protein product is CASSLGTPGTYEQYV.

This clonotype was counted a few times. This chain links TRBV15 with TRBJ2-5, with unresolved D. Trimming shortened V by 1 base and J by 2 bases, and 5 bases separated the two germline ends. Germline CDR1 LNHNV, CDR2 YYDKDF (reference sequence). The CDR3 consists of 13 residues. The CDR3 bases are TGTGCCACCAGCAGAGGTCAACAAGAGACCCAGTACTTC. Residues: CATSRGQQETQYF. Together with reference TRBV15 and TRBJ2-5, the CDR3 gives the full variable domain: DAMVIQNPRYQVTQFGKPVTLSCSQTLNHNVMYWYQQKSSQAPKLLFHYYDKDFNNEADTPDNFQSRRPNTSFCFLDIRSPGLGDTAMYLCATSRGQQETQYFGPGTRLLVL.

This clonotype has a handful of counts. The rearrangement joins TRBV27 to TRBJ1-4, with no clear D. V dropped 3 bases and J dropped 7 bases, with 12 bases sitting between them. Germline V gives CDR1 MNHEY, CDR2 SMNVEV (reference sequence). The CDR3 sequence is 14 residues long. The CDR3 DNA reads as TGTGCCAGCAGTTTGGTGGGATTCAGTGAAAAACTGTTTTTT. Amino acid sequence: CASSLVGFSEKLFF.

J is TRBJ2-7 and V is TRBV5-1; D unresolved. Germline V gene lookup returns CDR1 SGHRS and CDR2 YFSETQ. V was trimmed by 1 base and J by 6 bases, leaving 11 bases between them. This CDR3 has 13 amino acids. Here the CDR3 DNA reads TGCGCCAGCAGCTTGAACGGCGGCCGCGAGCAGTACGTC. It translates to CASSLNGGREQYV.

In its sample, this clonotype was seen a few times. The chain uses TRBV3-1 and TRBJ1-4; D not resolved. This CDR3 is 14 amino acids long. Trimming removed 2 bases from V and 7 bases from J, with 11 bases in between. Germline CDR1 reads LGHDT; CDR2 reads YNNKEL (reference sequence). DNA for the CDR3: TGTGCCAGCAGCCAAAGGACGGGTTCTGAAAAACTGTTTTTT. Its translation: CASSQRTGSEKLFF. The full variable domain, its missing parts supplied by reference TRBV3-1 and TRBJ1-4, is DTAVSQTPKYLVTQMGNDKSIKCEQNLGHDTMYWYKQDSKKFLKIMFSYNNKELIINETVPNRFSPKSPDKAHLNLHINSLELGDSAVYFCASSQRTGSEKLFFGSGTQLSVL.

This chain joins TRBV29-1 and TRBJ2-1, with unresolved D. The V and J ends lost 7 bases and 7 bases respectively, with 11 bases between them. Germline-derived CDR1 and CDR2 are SQVTM and ANQGSEA. This CDR3 is 11 amino acids long. The CDR3, as DNA: TGCAGCGCCACCGAGTTTAATGAGCAGTTCTTC. Its protein is CSATEFNEQFF.

V usage is TRBV7-8 and J usage is TRBJ2-4; the match to TRBD2 covers 7 bases. There are 14 residues in the CDR3. V shed 4 bases, J shed 7 bases, and the junction held 7 bases outside the gene matches. Germline CDR1 and CDR2: SGHVS and FQNEAQ. The CDR3 region has the DNA TGTGCCAGCAGCTCACCGGGACTAATGAACATTCAGTACTTC. It codes for CASSSPGLMNIQYF.

This clonotype was seen only a few times. J is TRBJ1-6 and V is TRBV5-5; a weak D match, TRBD1 (5 bases). CDR1 and CDR2 from the germline V gene are SGHKS and YYEKEE (reference sequence). V dropped 0 bases and J dropped 10 bases, with 17 bases sitting between them. The CDR3 length is 16 residues. The DNA for the CDR3 is TGTGCCAGCAGCTTGGAAGGGATGACAGCGACCTCACCCCTCCACTTT. Amino acids: CASSLEGMTATSPLHF. Variable domain in full (rest from reference TRBV5-5 and TRBJ1-6): DAGVTQSPTHLIKTRGQQVTLRCSPISGHKSVSWYQQVLGQGPQFIFQYYEKEERGRGNFPDRFSARQFPNYSSELNVNALLLGDSALYLCASSLEGMTATSPLHFGNGTRLTVT.

This clonotype was seen many times. The V and J genes are TRBV5-1 and TRBJ1-1, with D unresolved. This CDR3 is 13 amino acids long. Germline lookup yields CDR1 SGHRS and CDR2 YFSETQ. V shed 5 bases and J shed 1 base, with 9 bases lying between them. The CDR3 nucleotides read TGCGCCAGCAGGGAGGGAGGGAACACTGAAGCTTTCTTT. Translation: CASREGGNTEAFF.

In its sample, this clonotype was seen a few times. The gene calls are TRBV12-3 or TRBV12-4 and TRBJ1-1; D is unresolved. The V gene lost 3 bases and the J gene lost 1 base, with 6 bases spanning the gap. The CDR3 has 13 amino acids. Written as DNA, the CDR3 is TGTGCCAGCAGTTTCATCGAGAACACTGAAGCTTTCTTT. It translates to CASSFIENTEAFF.

Of note for this clonotype: The CDR3 carries no conserved terminal phenylalanine or tryptophan, so it likely arises from a read error. The chain uses TRBV29-1 and TRBJ2-5; TRBD2 might be the D (6 bases). V lost 4 bases and J 6 bases, leaving 18 bases between the germline ends. The CDR3 runs 14 residues. The germline gives CDR1 SQVTM, CDR2 ANQGSEA. The CDR3 here is CSVAGWRGEQTQYS. For the CDR3, the DNA is TGCAGCGTTGCTGGTTGGAGGGGTGAGCAGACCCAGTACTCC.

This rearrangement joins TRBV28 to TRBJ1-1, with TRBD1 identical over 8 bases. The germline CDR1 and CDR2 sequences are MDHEN and SYDVKM. Unmatched junction bases numbered 11, after V lost 6 bases and J lost 5 bases. The CDR3 is made up of 15 amino acids. This chain's CDR3 is CASSPTRQGRTEAFF. CDR3 DNA sequence: TGTGCCAGCAGCCCCACTAGACAGGGGCGGACTGAAGCTTTCTTT. Variable domain in full (rest from reference TRBV28 and TRBJ1-1): DVKVTQSSRYLVKRTGEKVFLECVQDMDHENMFWYRQDPGLGLRLIYFSYDVKMKEKGDIPEGYSVSREKKERFSLILESASTNQTSMYLCASSPTRQGRTEAFFGQGTRLTVV.

V gene TRBV5-1 combines with J gene TRBJ2-4; 7 bases are shared with TRBD1. CDR1 is SGHRS, CDR2 YFSETQ, per germline. The CDR3 runs to 14 residues. The V gene end was trimmed by 2 bases and the J gene end by 6 bases; junction bases not matched to a gene: 5. CDR3 in DNA: TGCGCCAGCAGCTTAGGACAGGCCGGAAACATTCAGTACTTC. Translating it yields CASSLGQAGNIQYF.

V is TRBV4-1 and J is TRBJ1-2; D call uncertain. With 0 bases removed from V and 7 bases from J, the gap between germline ends came to 24 bases. Germline CDR1 and CDR2: MGHRA and YSYEKL. CDR3 length equals 18 residues. CDR3: CASSQDPGGPRSGSGYTF. CDR3 nucleotides: TGCGCCAGCAGCCAAGATCCCGGAGGCCCACGTTCGGGTTCTGGCTACACCTTC.

This clonotype appeared a few times. The rearrangement uses TRBV11-1 and TRBJ2-1; TRBD1 matches 7 bases. Trimming took 5 bases from V and 0 from J; bases not matched to a gene: 13. The CDR3 is made up of 18 amino acids. Germline assignment: CDR1 SGHAT and CDR2 FQDESV (reference sequence). The CDR3 protein is CASSTPQGHPSSYNEQFF. The CDR3 DNA reads as TGTGCCAGCAGCACGCCACAGGGGCACCCTAGCTCCTACAATGAGCAGTTCTTC.

Ten or more counts support this clonotype. This rearrangement joins TRBV5-5 to TRBJ2-3, with 7 bases lining up with TRBD1. From germline, CDR1 is SGHKS and CDR2 YYEKEE (reference sequence). This CDR3 has 16 amino acids. V lost 3 bases to trimming and J lost 4 bases; unmatched junction nucleotides: 11. The CDR3 loop is CASSYGVGGWADTQYF. Here the CDR3 DNA reads TGTGCCAGCAGCTATGGTGTAGGGGGCTGGGCAGATACGCAGTATTTT.

A few counts support this clonotype. This sequence joins TRBV7-2 and TRBJ2-3; possibly TRBD1 or TRBD2 for D (5 bases each). The CDR3 sequence is 13 residues long. V gave up 4 bases and J gave up 5 bases, with 10 bases separating them. Germline V lookup: CDR1 SGHTA, CDR2 FQGNSA. The CDR3 bases are TGTGCCAGCAGCTCCTGGGACCAAGATACGCAGTATTTT. Amino acid sequence: CASSSWDQDTQYF.

As concerns this clonotype: A single base separates this from a much larger clone, so it may be a read error. This chain connects TRBV12-3 or TRBV12-4 to TRBJ2-1; no firm D call. V lost 6 bases and J lost 1, with 19 bases in between. The CDR3 is made up of 17 amino acids. The DNA of the CDR3 is TGTGCCAGCAGACCGCAAGTGGGGTTGGGGTCCTACAATGAGCAGTTCTTC. Translated: CASRPQVGLGSYNEQFF.

The rearrangement links TRBV2 to TRBJ1-4, with D uncertain. Germline V CDR1 and CDR2: SNHLY, FYNNEI. V was cut by 3 bases and J by 0 bases, with 11 bases left in between. This CDR3 is 16 amino acids long. The CDR3 sequence: CASSDAPISTNEKLFF. CDR3 bases: TGTGCCAGCAGTGATGCCCCCATTTCAACTAATGAAAAACTGTTTTTT.

This clonotype appeared a few times. This chain links TRBV5-1 with TRBJ1-4, with D possibly TRBD1 on 5 matching bases. The CDR3 has 14 residues. Germline V CDR1 and CDR2: SGHRS, YFSETQ. V was clipped by 4 bases and J by 8 bases, with 15 bases between them. The CDR3, as DNA: TGCGCCAGCAGCAGAACAGGCGTTCGGGAAAAACTGTTTTTT. Its protein product is CASSRTGVREKLFF.

This clonotype was counted at least ten times. The genes are TRBV6-5 and TRBJ2-3; the D is unclear. Germline V gene sequence: CDR1 MNHEY, CDR2 SVGAGI. CDR3 length: 14 amino acids. Trimming took 3 bases from V and 7 from J, leaving 14 bases between them. The CDR3 DNA is TGTGCCAGCAGTTATATGACATGGCGAAATACGCAGTATTTT. Encoded protein: CASSYMTWRNTQYF.

CDR3 sequence reads: CSARSGQGSPYEQYV. In DNA form, the CDR3 reads TGCAGTGCTAGATCGGGACAGGGGTCACCCTACGAGCAGTACGTC. The chain employs TRBV20-1 and TRBJ2-7, with TRBD1 matching over 10 bases. The V gene end was trimmed by 2 bases and the J gene end by 2 bases; junction bases not matched to a gene: 6. From germline, CDR1 is DFQATT and CDR2 SNEGSKA (reference sequence). The CDR3 loop spans 15 amino acids.

This clonotype was seen a few times. V and J are TRBV3-1 and TRBJ1-3; D ambiguous. Per the germline V gene, CDR1 is LGHDT and CDR2 is YNNKEL (reference sequence). V was pared by 6 bases and J by 0 bases, with 12 bases between. This CDR3 is built from 15 residues. The DNA of the CDR3 is TGTGCCAGCAGTAGTACCCCACACTCTGGAAACACCATATATTTT. It codes for CASSSTPHSGNTIYF.

This chain joins TRBV5-1 and TRBJ1-4; 7 bases are a match to TRBD1. CDR1 is SGHRS and CDR2 is YFSETQ in the germline V gene. The CDR3 runs 17 residues. With V trimmed by 4 bases and J by 5 bases, 14 bases remained unmatched. As DNA, the CDR3 is TGCGCCAGCAGCAACCGCCGACAGGGTAGCTCGAATGAAAAACTGTTTTTT. Translated: CASSNRRQGSSNEKLFF. Using reference TRBV5-1 and TRBJ1-4 for the parts outside the CDR3, the full variable domain is KAGVTQTPRYLIKTRGQQVTLSCSPISGHRSVSWYQQTPGQGLQFLFEYFSETQRNKGNFPGRFSGRQFSNSRSEMNVSTLELGDSALYLCASSNRRQGSSNEKLFFGSGTQLSVL.

The gene calls are TRBV27 and TRBJ2-7, with D possibly being TRBD1 (6 bases). V lost 3 bases, J lost 6 bases, and 15 bases lay in between. Germline lookup yields CDR1 MNHEY and CDR2 SMNVEV (reference sequence). The CDR3 totals 14 residues. The CDR3 loop is CASSLTGLHGEQYV. The CDR3 nucleotides are TGTGCCAGCAGTTTGACAGGTCTCCACGGCGAGCAGTACGTC.